Presented here are 11 T cell receptor beta chains from one specimen sequenced in a study of blood T cell repertoires in COVID-19. Profiling relied on immunoSEQ multiplex PCR, and the TCRdb table lists in-frame clones only, not all of them. Here the sample spans about 440,000 clones, around 90% being singletons. Material for sequencing was PBMCs or T cells enriched from blood (not recorded which). These receptor sequences come from a woman aged 18-30 years with acute COVID-19.

This chain links TRBV18 with TRBJ2-7, with 8 bases aligning to TRBD1. The trim removed 4 bases at V and 5 bases at J, leaving 4 bases unmatched. CDR1 KGHSH and CDR2 LQKENI come from the germline V gene. This CDR3 contains 13 residues. This chain's CDR3 is CASSRTGGHEQYF. Here the CDR3 DNA reads TGTGCCAGCTCACGTACAGGGGGACACGAGCAGTACTTC.

This clone was seen just once. CDR3 DNA sequence: TGTGCCAGCAGCTTGTTTCACAGTTCTACAGATACGCAGTATTTT. Residues: CASSLFHSSTDTQYF. V and J are TRBV5-4 and TRBJ2-3; D is unresolved. Germline values: CDR1 SGHNT, CDR2 YYREEE (reference sequence). V was cut by 1 base and J by 3 bases, with 12 bases left in between. The CDR3 extends over 15 amino acids.

The chain carries TRBV9 and TRBJ1-6, with D possibly matching TRBD1 (6 bases). V shed 0 bases and J shed 7 bases, with 11 bases lying between them. This CDR3 comprises 15 residues. Germline V gene lookup returns CDR1 SGDLS and CDR2 YYNGEE. The CDR3 loop reads CASSVAGGANSPLHF. In DNA, the CDR3 is TGTGCCAGCAGCGTAGCTGGGGGGGCAAATTCACCCCTCCACTTT.

This chain joins TRBV5-6 and TRBJ2-1; 10 nucleotides agree with TRBD2. Germline loops: CDR1 SGHDT, CDR2 YYEEEE. The V gene end was trimmed by 3 bases and the J gene end by 10 bases; junction bases not matched to a gene: 4. The CDR3 consists of 13 residues. CDR3 sequence (DNA): TGTGCCAGCAGCTCGGTAGCGGGGGGCGAGCAGTTCTTC. Encoded protein: CASSSVAGGEQFF.

The chain has TRBV4-3 and TRBJ1-2, with 8 positions matching TRBD1. In germline, CDR1 is LGHNA, CDR2 YSLEER. The CDR3 covers 16 residues. V was pared by 0 bases and J by 4 bases, with 7 bases of the junction left unmatched. CDR3 amino acids: CASSQDRAGGSYGYTF. The CDR3 DNA reads as TGCGCCAGCAGCCAAGATCGGGCAGGGGGCTCCTATGGCTACACCTTC.

J is TRBJ1-1 and V is TRBV29-1; 7 nucleotides line up with TRBD1. J gave up 6 bases and V 0 bases, and 7 bases lay outside the gene matches. Per the germline V gene, CDR1 is SQVTM and CDR2 is ANQGSEA. The CDR3 spans 14 residues. DNA for the CDR3: TGCAGCGTTGAAGATCTATTGACAGGGCCTGAAGCTTTCTTT. Translating gives CSVEDLLTGPEAFF. The full variable domain, completed using reference TRBV29-1 and TRBJ1-1, is SAVISQKPSRDICQRGTSLTIQCQVDSQVTMMFWYRQQPGQSLTLIATANQGSEATYESGFVIDKFPISRPNLTFSTLTVSNMSPEDSSIYLCSVEDLLTGPEAFFGQGTRLTVV.

Here the CDR3 DNA reads TGCGCCAGCAGCCCGGGACAGGGGGCGAGGAACACTGAAGCTTTCTTT. The encoded protein is CASSPGQGARNTEAFF. J is TRBJ1-1 and V is TRBV4-1; 12 bases align to TRBD1. The CDR3 length is 16 residues. J lost 1 base, V lost 4 bases, and 4 bases had no gene match. In germline, CDR1 is MGHRA, CDR2 YSYEKL.

The chain has TRBV10-2 and TRBJ1-6; D unclear. The V gene's germline CDR1 is WSHSY and CDR2 SAAADI. The ends were cut back, 4 bases at V and 7 bases at J, with 17 bases in the middle. The CDR3 extends over 16 amino acids. DNA for the CDR3: TGCGCCAGCAGTGGGCACCCCAAGGGAGAGAATTCACCCCTCCACTTT. It codes for CASSGHPKGENSPLHF.

V gene TRBV20-1 combines with J gene TRBJ1-1; the D is unclear. The CDR3 totals 11 residues. Per the germline V gene, CDR1 is DFQATT and CDR2 is SNEGSKA (reference sequence). V gave up 6 bases and J gave up 3 bases, with 8 bases separating them. This CDR3 reads CSAGGHTEAFF. CDR3 nucleotides: TGCAGTGCGGGTGGGCACACTGAAGCTTTCTTT.

The rearrangement joins TRBV5-1 to TRBJ1-6; 8 nucleotides align to TRBD1. CDR1 and CDR2 from the germline V gene are SGHRS and YFSETQ. V was clipped by 1 base and J by 9 bases; unmatched bases: 6. There are 15 residues in the CDR3. CDR3 sequence (DNA): TGCGCCAGCAGCTTGAAAGGACAGGGAGGTTCACCCCTCCACTTT. Its protein product is CASSLKGQGGSPLHF.

About this clone itself: This sample also contains other DNA sequences that code for the same CDR3. The rearrangement joins TRBV6-5 to TRBJ1-1, with D possibly matching TRBD1 (5 bases). Trimming cost V 2 bases and J 0 bases, with 7 bases left between them. This CDR3 spans 14 amino acids. In germline, CDR1 is MNHEY, CDR2 SVGAGI. The CDR3 DNA follows: TGTGCCAGCAGTTACGGGGGGGTGAACACTGAAGCTTTCTTT. The encoded protein is CASSYGGVNTEAFF.